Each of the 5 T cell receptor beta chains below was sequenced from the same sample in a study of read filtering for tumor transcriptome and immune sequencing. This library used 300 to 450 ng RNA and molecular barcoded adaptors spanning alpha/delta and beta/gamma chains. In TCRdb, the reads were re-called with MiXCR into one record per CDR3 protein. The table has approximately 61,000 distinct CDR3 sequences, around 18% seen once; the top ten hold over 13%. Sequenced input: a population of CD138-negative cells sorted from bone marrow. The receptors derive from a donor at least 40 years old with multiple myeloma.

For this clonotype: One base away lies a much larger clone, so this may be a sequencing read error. In DNA, the CDR3 is TGTGCTAGCAGCTTCCGGCAAACCTCCTACAGTGAGCAGTTCTTC. Translating it yields CASSFRQTSYSEQFF. The chain couples TRBV7-7 to TRBJ2-1; D remains unclear. Germline V gene data show CDR1 as SSHAT and CDR2 as FNYEAQ (reference sequence). The CDR3 length is 15 residues.

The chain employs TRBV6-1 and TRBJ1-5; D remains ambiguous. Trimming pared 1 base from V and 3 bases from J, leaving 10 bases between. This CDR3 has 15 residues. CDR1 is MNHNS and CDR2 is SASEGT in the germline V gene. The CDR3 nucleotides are TGTGCCAGCAGTGAAGGGTCGGTCAACAATCAGCCCCAGCATTTT. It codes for CASSEGSVNNQPQHF.

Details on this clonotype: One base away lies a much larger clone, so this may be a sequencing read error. Here the CDR3 reads CASSVTGSRDTQYF. The CDR3 DNA reads TGCGCCAGCAGCGTAACAGGGTCGAGAGATACGCAGTATTTT. This rearrangement joins TRBV5-1 to TRBJ1-4; a weak D match, TRBD1 (6 bases). The J call is doubtful: the DNA matches TRBJ2-3 better. The CDR3 consists of 14 residues. CDR1 is SGHRS and CDR2 is YFSETQ in the germline V gene.

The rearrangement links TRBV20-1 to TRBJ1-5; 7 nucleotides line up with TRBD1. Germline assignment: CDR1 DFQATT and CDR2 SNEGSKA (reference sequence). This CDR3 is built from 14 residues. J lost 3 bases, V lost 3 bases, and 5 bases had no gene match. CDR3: CSARTGQNNQPQHF. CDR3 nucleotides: TGCAGTGCTAGGACGGGACAGAACAATCAGCCCCAGCATTTT.

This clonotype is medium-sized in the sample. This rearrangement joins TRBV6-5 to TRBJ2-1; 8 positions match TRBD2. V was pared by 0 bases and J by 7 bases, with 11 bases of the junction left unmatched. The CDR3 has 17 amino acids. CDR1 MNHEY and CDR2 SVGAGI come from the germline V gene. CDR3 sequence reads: CASSYSIGSSGRNEQFF. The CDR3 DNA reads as TGTGCCAGCAGTTACTCGATAGGATCTAGCGGGCGAAATGAGCAGTTCTTC.